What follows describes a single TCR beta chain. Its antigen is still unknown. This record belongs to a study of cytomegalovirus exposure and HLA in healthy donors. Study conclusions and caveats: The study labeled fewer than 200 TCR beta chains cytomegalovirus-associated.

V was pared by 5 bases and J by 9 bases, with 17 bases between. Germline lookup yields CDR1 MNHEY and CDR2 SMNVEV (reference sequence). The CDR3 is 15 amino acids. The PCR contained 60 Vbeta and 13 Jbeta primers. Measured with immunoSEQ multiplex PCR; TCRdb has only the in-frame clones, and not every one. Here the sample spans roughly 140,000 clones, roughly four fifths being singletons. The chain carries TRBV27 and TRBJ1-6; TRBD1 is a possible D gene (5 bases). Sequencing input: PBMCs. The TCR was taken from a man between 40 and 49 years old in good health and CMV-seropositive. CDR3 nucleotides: TGTGCCAGCAGTGGCAGGGATGGAGTACTTTCACCCCTCCACTTT. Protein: CASSGRDGVLSPLHF.